These T cell receptor beta chains were read from a single sample in a study of response to subunit inactivated influenza vaccine. TCRdb reprocessed the RT-PCR reads with MiXCR, giving one entry per CDR3 protein. Of more than 450,000 distinct CDR3 sequences in the sample, about 8% are singletons; the top ten hold under 15%. Sequenced material: PBMCs from blood, taken roughly 24 months after vaccination. All receptors come from a man aged 50-75 years who received an inactivated influenza vaccine. The CDR3 runs from the conserved cysteine through the conserved F or W. Fields, in order: D gene, J gene, V gene, clone size, CDR3 DNA, CDR3 protein. A D gene is named only where the DNA matches it firmly. Not all rows give a size; the values are once, few, many and, for expanded clones, a class.

d_gene: .; j_gene: TRBJ2-1; v_gene: TRBV2; abundance: few; CDR3nt: TGTGCCAGCGGGGTTCGGGATGAGCAGTTCTTC; CDR3aa: CASGVRDEQFF
d_gene: .; j_gene: TRBJ2-1; v_gene: TRBV20-1; abundance: .; CDR3nt: TGCAGTGCTAGAGAGGGGGGTTCCTACAATGAGCAGTTCTTC; CDR3aa: CSAREGGSYNEQFF
d_gene: TRBD1; j_gene: TRBJ1-6; v_gene: TRBV20-1; abundance: many; CDR3nt: TGCAGTGCCCGACCCGGGACAGGGTATTCACCCCTCCACTTT; CDR3aa: CSARPGTGYSPLHF
d_gene: TRBD2; j_gene: TRBJ2-1; v_gene: TRBV12-3/TRBV12-4; abundance: few; CDR3nt: TGTGCCAGCAGTTTGCTGACTAGCGGGGGCTACAATGAGCAGTTCTTC; CDR3aa: CASSLLTSGGYNEQFF
d_gene: .; j_gene: TRBJ1-4; v_gene: TRBV7-2; abundance: .; CDR3nt: TGTGCCAGCAGCTTATGGCAGGGTGAAAAACTGTTTTTT; CDR3aa: CASSLWQGEKLFF
d_gene: TRBD2; j_gene: TRBJ2-1; v_gene: TRBV29-1; abundance: .; CDR3nt: TGCAGCGGAGGGGGGGCGCTAGCGGGAGTCAGCTCCTACAATGAGCAGTTCTTC; CDR3aa: CSGGGALAGVSSYNEQFF
d_gene: TRBD1; j_gene: TRBJ2-5; v_gene: TRBV18; abundance: .; CDR3nt: TGTGCCAGCTCGGGACAGAGCCAAGAGACCCAGTACTTC; CDR3aa: CASSGQSQETQYF
d_gene: TRBD1; j_gene: TRBJ2-7; v_gene: TRBV4-3; abundance: few; CDR3nt: TGCGCCAGCAGCCGCCGGGACAGGGCTTACGAGCAGTACTTC; CDR3aa: CASSRRDRAYEQYF
d_gene: .; j_gene: TRBJ2-5; v_gene: TRBV20-1; abundance: few; CDR3nt: TGCAGTGCTCCTTCGAGGGCCCTTGATCGAGAGACCCAGTACTTC; CDR3aa: CSAPSRALDRETQYF
d_gene: TRBD2; j_gene: TRBJ2-3; v_gene: TRBV10-1; abundance: few; CDR3nt: TGCGCCAGCCCCCAAGAAAGCGGGGGCCAAAACACAGATACGCAGTATTTT; CDR3aa: CASPQESGGQNTDTQYF
d_gene: .; j_gene: TRBJ2-7; v_gene: TRBV7-2; abundance: few; CDR3nt: TGTGCCAGCAGCTTCCCCAACAGGGGAGGCTACGAGCAGTACTTC; CDR3aa: CASSFPNRGGYEQYF
d_gene: .; j_gene: TRBJ1-1; v_gene: TRBV7-2; abundance: few; CDR3nt: TGTGCCAGCAGCTCGGGGATGAACACTGAAGCTTTCTTT; CDR3aa: CASSSGMNTEAFF
d_gene: TRBD1; j_gene: TRBJ2-1; v_gene: TRBV7-9; abundance: .; CDR3nt: TGTGCCAGCAGCTCAACCGGGACAGGGACCTACAATGAGCAGTTCTTC; CDR3aa: CASSSTGTGTYNEQFF
d_gene: .; j_gene: TRBJ2-7; v_gene: TRBV12-3/TRBV12-4; abundance: few; CDR3nt: TGTGCCAGCAGTTTTCGGGCGGGACGCGCGGAGCAGTACTTC; CDR3aa: CASSFRAGRAEQYF
d_gene: TRBD2; j_gene: TRBJ2-3; v_gene: TRBV13; abundance: few; CDR3nt: TGTGCCAGCAGCTTACAAGGGGAGGGTTCAGATACGCAGTATTTT; CDR3aa: CASSLQGEGSDTQYF
d_gene: TRBD2; j_gene: TRBJ2-1; v_gene: TRBV20-1; abundance: many; CDR3nt: TGCAGTCCCACCGGGACTAGCGGCAGGGATGAGCAGTTCTTC; CDR3aa: CSPTGTSGRDEQFF
d_gene: .; j_gene: TRBJ2-1; v_gene: TRBV19; abundance: .; CDR3nt: TGTGCCAGTACCACCCATGGTACCCGGACGGGGACGGGTGAGCAGTTCTTC; CDR3aa: CASTTHGTRTGTGEQFF
d_gene: TRBD2; j_gene: TRBJ2-1; v_gene: TRBV24-1; abundance: few; CDR3nt: TGTGCCACCAGTTATAGCGGGGGGGCGGATGAGCAGTTCTTC; CDR3aa: CATSYSGGADEQFF
d_gene: TRBD2; j_gene: TRBJ2-1; v_gene: TRBV11-1; abundance: many; CDR3nt: TGTGCCAGCAGCTTTCCTCCCAGGCTAGCGGGAAAGAGGGATGAGCAGTTCTTC; CDR3aa: CASSFPPRLAGKRDEQFF
d_gene: .; j_gene: TRBJ2-1; v_gene: TRBV20-1; abundance: .; CDR3nt: TGCAGTGCTTGGCGGGCAGCATACTACAATGAGCAGTTCTTC; CDR3aa: CSAWRAAYYNEQFF
d_gene: .; j_gene: TRBJ1-1; v_gene: TRBV15; abundance: .; CDR3nt: TGTGCCACCAGCAGAGGTTCTAACGTAGTAAACACTGAAGCTTTCTTT; CDR3aa: CATSRGSNVVNTEAFF
d_gene: .; j_gene: TRBJ1-2; v_gene: TRBV9; abundance: .; CDR3nt: TGTGCCAGCAGCGTAGATCTCGGGAGAGGGGACGGCTACACCTTC; CDR3aa: CASSVDLGRGDGYTF
d_gene: .; j_gene: TRBJ1-3; v_gene: TRBV3-1; abundance: .; CDR3nt: TGTGCCAGCAGCCCCGGCTACACCATATATTTT; CDR3aa: CASSPGYTIYF
d_gene: .; j_gene: TRBJ1-2; v_gene: TRBV6-2/TRBV6-3; abundance: few; CDR3nt: TGTGCCAGCAGCTCTAATATTGGAGGCCTCTATGGCTACACCTTC; CDR3aa: CASSSNIGGLYGYTF
d_gene: .; j_gene: TRBJ2-7; v_gene: TRBV20-1; abundance: .; CDR3nt: TGCAGTGCTAGATCACTAGGGCGGATCTCCACCTACGAGCAGTACTTC; CDR3aa: CSARSLGRISTYEQYF
d_gene: TRBD2; j_gene: TRBJ2-3; v_gene: TRBV20-1; abundance: few; CDR3nt: TGCAGTGCTCCAAGCTGGACTAGCGGGAGAGGGGGAGATACGCAGTATTTT; CDR3aa: CSAPSWTSGRGGDTQYF
d_gene: .; j_gene: TRBJ2-7; v_gene: TRBV29-1; abundance: few; CDR3nt: TGCAGCGTTGTTTTCCGCAGGATGAGCTACGAGCAGTACTTC; CDR3aa: CSVVFRRMSYEQYF
d_gene: .; j_gene: TRBJ1-1; v_gene: TRBV6-2/TRBV6-3; abundance: few; CDR3nt: TGTGCCAGCAGTTACCGGGCAGCGGAAGGGACTGAAGCTTTCTTT; CDR3aa: CASSYRAAEGTEAFF
d_gene: .; j_gene: TRBJ2-5; v_gene: TRBV11-2; abundance: many; CDR3nt: TGTGCCAGCAGCCCTGACTTGGGTACAGAGACCCAGTACTTC; CDR3aa: CASSPDLGTETQYF
d_gene: .; j_gene: TRBJ2-1; v_gene: TRBV29-1; abundance: many; CDR3nt: TGCAGCGCCCGGGGGTTCTCCTACAATGAGCAGTTCTTC; CDR3aa: CSARGFSYNEQFF
d_gene: .; j_gene: TRBJ2-1; v_gene: TRBV9; abundance: few; CDR3nt: TGTGCCAGCAGCGTAATAGAACAGGGAACCTACAATGAGCAGTTCTTC; CDR3aa: CASSVIEQGTYNEQFF
d_gene: .; j_gene: TRBJ1-1; v_gene: TRBV30; abundance: few; CDR3nt: TGTGCCTGGAGTGTACTGCCGACAGCGAACACTGAAGCTTTCTTT; CDR3aa: CAWSVLPTANTEAFF
d_gene: .; j_gene: TRBJ1-2; v_gene: TRBV29-1; abundance: many; CDR3nt: TGCAGCGTAGCCCCGGGCGCTTCAAGCAGCTATGGCTACACCTTC; CDR3aa: CSVAPGASSSYGYTF
d_gene: TRBD1; j_gene: TRBJ2-3; v_gene: TRBV29-1; abundance: many; CDR3nt: TGCAGCGTTTCGGGACAGGTAACAGATACGCAGTATTTT; CDR3aa: CSVSGQVTDTQYF
d_gene: .; j_gene: TRBJ2-3; v_gene: TRBV28; abundance: once; CDR3nt: TGTGCCAGCAGTCCAGGGGGGGTATGGGATACGCAGTATTTT; CDR3aa: CASSPGGVWDTQYF
d_gene: TRBD1; j_gene: TRBJ1-6; v_gene: TRBV6-2/TRBV6-3; abundance: .; CDR3nt: TGTGCCAGCAGACGCCAGACAGGGTTTGATTCACCCCTCCACTTT; CDR3aa: CASRRQTGFDSPLHF
d_gene: TRBD1; j_gene: TRBJ1-5; v_gene: TRBV10-3; abundance: many; CDR3nt: TGTGCCATCAGTGAGGGGACAGCCAATCAGCCCCAGCATTTT; CDR3aa: CAISEGTANQPQHF
d_gene: .; j_gene: TRBJ2-3; v_gene: TRBV20-1; abundance: many; CDR3nt: TGCAGTGCTAGATCTTCAAAGGCGGAGAGCACAGATACGCAGTATTTT; CDR3aa: CSARSSKAESTDTQYF
d_gene: TRBD1; j_gene: TRBJ2-5; v_gene: TRBV5-1; abundance: once; CDR3nt: TGCGCCAGCAGGCCCAGGACAGGGTACATCCAAGAGACCCAGTACTTC; CDR3aa: CASRPRTGYIQETQYF
d_gene: .; j_gene: TRBJ2-7; v_gene: TRBV9; abundance: many; CDR3nt: TGTGCCAGCAGCGTAGTCCCAGACTCCTACGAGCAGTACTTC; CDR3aa: CASSVVPDSYEQYF